This note documents a single T cell receptor (beta chain) sequence. Antigen specificity is unknown. This sample was taken from a study of monozygotic twins with inflammatory bowel disease. TCRdb reprocessed the 5' RACE reads, with one entry per CDR3 protein and no DNA. Its listing shows about 300,000 distinct CDR3 sequences. The V gene's germline CDR1 is SEHNR and CDR2 FQNEAQ (reference sequence). The CDR3 covers 13 residues. Study-wide findings and caveats: Lower sharing of clonotypes with other individuals was seen in IBD patients than in healthy twins. This was most marked in patients showing signs of disease activity.

The chain uses TRBV7-9 and TRBJ1-5; TCRdb calls TRBD1, which cannot be checked without DNA. The receptor's source is a human donor with ulcerative colitis or Crohn's disease, or a healthy co-twin of an affected twin (not recorded which). Material: blood. The CDR3 loop reads CASSPGGSQPQLF.